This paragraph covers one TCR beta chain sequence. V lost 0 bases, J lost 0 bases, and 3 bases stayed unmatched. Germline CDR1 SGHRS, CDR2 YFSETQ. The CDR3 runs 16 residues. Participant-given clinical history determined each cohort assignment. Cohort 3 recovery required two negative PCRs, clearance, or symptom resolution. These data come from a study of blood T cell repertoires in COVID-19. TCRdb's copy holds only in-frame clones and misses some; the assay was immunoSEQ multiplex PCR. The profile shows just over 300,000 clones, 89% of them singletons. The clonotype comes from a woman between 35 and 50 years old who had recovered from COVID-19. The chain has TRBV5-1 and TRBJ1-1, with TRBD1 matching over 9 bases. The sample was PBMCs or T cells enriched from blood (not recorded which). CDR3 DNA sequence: TGCGCCAGCAGCTTGGAGGGACAGGGAGTGAACACTGAAGCTTTCTTT. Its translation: CASSLEGQGVNTEAFF.